This T cell receptor (beta chain) was found in a study of molecular identifiers for immune sequencing clone quantification. As previously described, bulk TCR libraries were made using listed TCR primers. TCRdb redid the calling of the PCR reads with MiXCR, one entry per CDR3 protein. Of just under 650,000 distinct CDR3 sequences listed, 15% to 20% were seen once; the top ten hold 0.85%. Concerning this clonotype itself: Its specificity is not known. Since a much larger clone is just one base distant, this may be a read error.

Trimming shortened V by 2 bases and J by 3 bases, and 10 bases separated the two germline ends. The CDR3 has 14 amino acids. Germline values: CDR1 DFQATT, CDR2 SNEGSKA (reference sequence). Naive CD8 libraries used roughly 17,000 to 1,000,000 sorted cells and 10%, 30% or 50% RNA. Study results and limitations: With a barcode shared among identical TCR molecules, highly expanded clone sizes could be underestimated. For effector cells, clones above 20 RNA copies held over 97% of molecules; for naive cells, under 1%.

The rearrangement uses TRBV20-1 and TRBJ2-2; D may be TRBD1 (6 bases). This clonotype originated in a human donor in good health. Some libraries in this study had Jurkat cell RNA spiked in. Sequencing was done on a sample of naive CD8+ T cells from blood, with Jurkat cell RNA spiked in. Regarding subset: FACS-sorted CD8+CD4-CCR7+CD45RA+ naive T cells. The CDR3 DNA is TGCAGTGCTAGACACAGGGCTTACACCGGGGAGCTGTTTTTT. Translated: CSARHRAYTGELFF.